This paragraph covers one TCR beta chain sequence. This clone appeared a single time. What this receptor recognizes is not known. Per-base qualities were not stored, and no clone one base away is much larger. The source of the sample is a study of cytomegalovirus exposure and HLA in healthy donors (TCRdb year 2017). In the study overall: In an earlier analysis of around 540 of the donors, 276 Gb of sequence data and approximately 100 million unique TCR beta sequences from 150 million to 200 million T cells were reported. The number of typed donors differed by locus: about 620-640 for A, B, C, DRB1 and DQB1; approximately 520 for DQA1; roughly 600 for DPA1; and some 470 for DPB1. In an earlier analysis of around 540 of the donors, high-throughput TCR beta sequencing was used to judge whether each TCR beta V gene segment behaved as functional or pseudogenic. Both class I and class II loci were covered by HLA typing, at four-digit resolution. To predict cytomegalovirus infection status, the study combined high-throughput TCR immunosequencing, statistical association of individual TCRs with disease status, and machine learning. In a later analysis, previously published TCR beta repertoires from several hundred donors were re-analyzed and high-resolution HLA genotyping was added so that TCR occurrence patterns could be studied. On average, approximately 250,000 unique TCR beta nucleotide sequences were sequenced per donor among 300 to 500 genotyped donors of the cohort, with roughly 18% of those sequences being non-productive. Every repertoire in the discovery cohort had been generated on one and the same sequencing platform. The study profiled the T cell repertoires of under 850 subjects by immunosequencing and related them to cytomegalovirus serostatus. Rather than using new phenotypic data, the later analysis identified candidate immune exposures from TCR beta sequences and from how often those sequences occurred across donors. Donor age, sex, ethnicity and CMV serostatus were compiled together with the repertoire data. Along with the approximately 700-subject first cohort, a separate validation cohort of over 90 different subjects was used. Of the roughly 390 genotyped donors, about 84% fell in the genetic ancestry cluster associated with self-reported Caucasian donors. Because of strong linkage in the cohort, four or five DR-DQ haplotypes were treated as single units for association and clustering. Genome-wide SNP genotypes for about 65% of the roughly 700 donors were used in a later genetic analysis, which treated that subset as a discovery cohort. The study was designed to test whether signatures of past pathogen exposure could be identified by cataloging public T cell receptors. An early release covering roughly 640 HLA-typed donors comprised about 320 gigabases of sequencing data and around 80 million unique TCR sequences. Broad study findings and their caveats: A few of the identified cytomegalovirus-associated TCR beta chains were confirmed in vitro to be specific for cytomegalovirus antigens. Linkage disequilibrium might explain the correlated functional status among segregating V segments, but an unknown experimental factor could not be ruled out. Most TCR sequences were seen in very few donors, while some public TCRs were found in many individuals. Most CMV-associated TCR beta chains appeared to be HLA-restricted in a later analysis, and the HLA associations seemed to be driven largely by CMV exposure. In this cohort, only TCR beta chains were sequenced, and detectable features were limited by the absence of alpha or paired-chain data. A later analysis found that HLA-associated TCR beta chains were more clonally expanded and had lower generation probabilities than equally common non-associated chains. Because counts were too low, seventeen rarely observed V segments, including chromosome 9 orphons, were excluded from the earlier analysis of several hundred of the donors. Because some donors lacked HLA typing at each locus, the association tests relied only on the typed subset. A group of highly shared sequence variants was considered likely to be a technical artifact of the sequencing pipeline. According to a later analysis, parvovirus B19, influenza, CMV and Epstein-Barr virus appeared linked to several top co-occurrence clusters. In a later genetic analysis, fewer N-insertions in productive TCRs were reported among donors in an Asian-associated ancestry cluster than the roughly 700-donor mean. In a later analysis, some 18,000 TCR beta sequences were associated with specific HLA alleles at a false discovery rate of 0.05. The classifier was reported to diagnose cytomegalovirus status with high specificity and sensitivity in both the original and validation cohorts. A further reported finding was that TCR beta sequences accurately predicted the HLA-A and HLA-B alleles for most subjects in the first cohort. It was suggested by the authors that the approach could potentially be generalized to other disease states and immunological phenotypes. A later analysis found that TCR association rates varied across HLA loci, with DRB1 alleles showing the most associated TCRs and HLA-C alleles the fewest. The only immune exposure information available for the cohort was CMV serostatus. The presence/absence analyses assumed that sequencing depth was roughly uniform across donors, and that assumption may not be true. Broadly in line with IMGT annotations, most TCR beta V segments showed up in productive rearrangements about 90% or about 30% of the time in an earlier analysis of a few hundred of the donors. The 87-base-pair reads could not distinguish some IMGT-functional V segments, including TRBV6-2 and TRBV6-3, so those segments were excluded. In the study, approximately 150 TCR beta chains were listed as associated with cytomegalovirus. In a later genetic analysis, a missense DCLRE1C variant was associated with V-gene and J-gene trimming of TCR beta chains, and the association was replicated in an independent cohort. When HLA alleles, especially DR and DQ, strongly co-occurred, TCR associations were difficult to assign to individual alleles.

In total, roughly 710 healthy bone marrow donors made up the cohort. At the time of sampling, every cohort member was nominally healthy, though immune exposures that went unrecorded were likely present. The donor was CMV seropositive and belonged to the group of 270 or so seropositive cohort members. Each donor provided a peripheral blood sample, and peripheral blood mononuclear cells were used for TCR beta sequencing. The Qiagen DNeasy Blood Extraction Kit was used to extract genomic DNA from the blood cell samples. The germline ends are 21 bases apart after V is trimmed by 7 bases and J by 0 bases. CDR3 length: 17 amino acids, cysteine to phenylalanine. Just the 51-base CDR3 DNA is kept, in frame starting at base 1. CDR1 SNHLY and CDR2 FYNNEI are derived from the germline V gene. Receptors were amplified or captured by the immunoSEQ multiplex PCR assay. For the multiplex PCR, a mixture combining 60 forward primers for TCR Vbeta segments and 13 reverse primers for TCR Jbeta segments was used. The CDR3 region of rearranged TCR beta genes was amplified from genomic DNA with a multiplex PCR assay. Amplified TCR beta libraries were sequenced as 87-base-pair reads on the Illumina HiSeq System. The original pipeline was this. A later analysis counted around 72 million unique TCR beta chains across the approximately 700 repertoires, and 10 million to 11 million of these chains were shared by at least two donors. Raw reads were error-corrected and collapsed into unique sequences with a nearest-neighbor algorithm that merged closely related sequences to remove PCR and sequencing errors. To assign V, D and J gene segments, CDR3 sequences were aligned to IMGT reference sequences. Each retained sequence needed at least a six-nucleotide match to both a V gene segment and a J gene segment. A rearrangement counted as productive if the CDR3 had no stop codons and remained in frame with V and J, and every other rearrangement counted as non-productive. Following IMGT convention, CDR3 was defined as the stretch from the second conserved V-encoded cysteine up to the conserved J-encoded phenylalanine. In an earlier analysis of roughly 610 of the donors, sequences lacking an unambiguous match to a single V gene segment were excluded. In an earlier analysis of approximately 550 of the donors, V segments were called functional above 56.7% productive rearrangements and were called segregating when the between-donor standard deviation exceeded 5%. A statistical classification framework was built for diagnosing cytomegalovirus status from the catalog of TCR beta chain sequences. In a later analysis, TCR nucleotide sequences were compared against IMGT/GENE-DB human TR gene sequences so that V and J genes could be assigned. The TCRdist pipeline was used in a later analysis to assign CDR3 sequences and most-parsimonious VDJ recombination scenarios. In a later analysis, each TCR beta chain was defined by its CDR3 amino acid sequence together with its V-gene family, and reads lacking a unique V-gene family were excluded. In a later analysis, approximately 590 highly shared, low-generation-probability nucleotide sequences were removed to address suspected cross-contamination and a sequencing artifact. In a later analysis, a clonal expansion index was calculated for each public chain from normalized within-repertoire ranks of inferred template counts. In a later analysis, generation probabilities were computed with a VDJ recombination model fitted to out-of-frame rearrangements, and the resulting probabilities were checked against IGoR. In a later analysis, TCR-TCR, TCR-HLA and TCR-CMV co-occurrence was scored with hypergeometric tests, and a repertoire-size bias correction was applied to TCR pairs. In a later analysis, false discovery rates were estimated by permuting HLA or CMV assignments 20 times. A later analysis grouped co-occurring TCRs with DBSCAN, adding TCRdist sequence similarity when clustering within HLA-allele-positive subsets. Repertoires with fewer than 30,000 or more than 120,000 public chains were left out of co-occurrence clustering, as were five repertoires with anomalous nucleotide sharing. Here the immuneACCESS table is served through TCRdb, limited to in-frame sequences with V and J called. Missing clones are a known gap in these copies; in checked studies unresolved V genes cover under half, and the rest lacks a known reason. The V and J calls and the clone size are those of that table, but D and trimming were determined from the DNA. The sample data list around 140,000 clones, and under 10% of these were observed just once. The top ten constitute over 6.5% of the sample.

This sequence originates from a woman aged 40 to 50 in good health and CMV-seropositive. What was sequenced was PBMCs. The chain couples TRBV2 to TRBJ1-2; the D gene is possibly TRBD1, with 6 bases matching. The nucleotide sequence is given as TGTGCCAGCACCGAAAGGGGGGGGGCCTTCACTAACTATGGCTACACCTTC. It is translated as CASTERGGAFTNYGYTF.